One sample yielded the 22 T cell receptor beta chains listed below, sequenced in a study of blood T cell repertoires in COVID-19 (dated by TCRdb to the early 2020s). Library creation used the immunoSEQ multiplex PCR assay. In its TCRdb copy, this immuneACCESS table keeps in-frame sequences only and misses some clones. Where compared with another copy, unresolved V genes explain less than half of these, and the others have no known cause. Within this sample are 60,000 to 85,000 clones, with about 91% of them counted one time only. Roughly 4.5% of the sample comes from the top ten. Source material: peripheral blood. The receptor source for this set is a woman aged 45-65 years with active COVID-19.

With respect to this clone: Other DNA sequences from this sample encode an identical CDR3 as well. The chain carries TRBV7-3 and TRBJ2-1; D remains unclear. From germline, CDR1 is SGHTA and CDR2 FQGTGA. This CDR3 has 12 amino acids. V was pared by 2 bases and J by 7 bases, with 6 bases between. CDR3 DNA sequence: TGTGCCAGCAGCTTATCCGGGAATGAGCAGTTCTTC. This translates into CASSLSGNEQFF.

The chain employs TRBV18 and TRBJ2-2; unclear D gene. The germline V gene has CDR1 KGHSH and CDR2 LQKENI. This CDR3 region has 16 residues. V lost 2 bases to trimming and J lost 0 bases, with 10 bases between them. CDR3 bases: TGTGCCAGCTCACCATGGCCTTACCCGAACACCGGGGAGCTGTTTTTT. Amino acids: CASSPWPYPNTGELFF.

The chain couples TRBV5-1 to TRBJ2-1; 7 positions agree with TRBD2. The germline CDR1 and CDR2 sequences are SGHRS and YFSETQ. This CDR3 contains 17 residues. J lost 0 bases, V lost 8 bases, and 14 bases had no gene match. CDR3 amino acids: CASGRPEVAGSYNEQFF. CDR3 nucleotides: TGCGCCAGTGGCAGACCTGAGGTAGCGGGCTCCTACAATGAGCAGTTCTTC. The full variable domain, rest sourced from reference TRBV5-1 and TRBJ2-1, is KAGVTQTPRYLIKTRGQQVTLSCSPISGHRSVSWYQQTPGQGLQFLFEYFSETQRNKGNFPGRFSGRQFSNSRSEMNVSTLELGDSALYLCASGRPEVAGSYNEQFFGPGTRLTVL.

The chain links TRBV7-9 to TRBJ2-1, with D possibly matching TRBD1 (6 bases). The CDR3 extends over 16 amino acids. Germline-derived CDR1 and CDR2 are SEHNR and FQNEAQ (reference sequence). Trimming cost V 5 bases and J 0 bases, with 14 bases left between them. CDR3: CASSIDTGISYNEQFF. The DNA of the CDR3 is TGTGCCAGCAGCATAGACACAGGGATCTCCTACAATGAGCAGTTCTTC.

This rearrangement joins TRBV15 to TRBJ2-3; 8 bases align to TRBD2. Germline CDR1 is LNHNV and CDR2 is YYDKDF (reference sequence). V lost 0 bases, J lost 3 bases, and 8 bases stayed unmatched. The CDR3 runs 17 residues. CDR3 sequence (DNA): TGTGCCACCAGCAGAGATCGGTCGGGAGGGCCAACAGATACGCAGTATTTT. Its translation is CATSRDRSGGPTDTQYF.

CDR3 in DNA: TGTGCCAGCAGCTTGCCCAACAGCTACGAGCAGTACTTC. This encodes CASSLPNSYEQYF. V usage is TRBV5-6 and J usage is TRBJ2-7; D uncertain. Looked up from germline, CDR1 is SGHDT and CDR2 is YYEEEE. The CDR3 has 13 amino acids. V was clipped by 1 base and J by 3 bases, with 8 bases between them.

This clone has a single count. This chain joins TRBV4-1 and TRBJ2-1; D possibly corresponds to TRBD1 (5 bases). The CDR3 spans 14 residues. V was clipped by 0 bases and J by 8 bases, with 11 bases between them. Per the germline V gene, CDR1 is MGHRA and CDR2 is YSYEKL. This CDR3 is CASSQDKTVDEQFF. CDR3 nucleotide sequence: TGCGCCAGCAGCCAAGATAAGACAGTCGATGAGCAGTTCTTC.

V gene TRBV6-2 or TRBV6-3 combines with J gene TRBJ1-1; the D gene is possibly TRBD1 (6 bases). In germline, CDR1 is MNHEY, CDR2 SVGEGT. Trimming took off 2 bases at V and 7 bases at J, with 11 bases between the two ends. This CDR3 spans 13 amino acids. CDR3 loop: CASSYQLQGEAFF. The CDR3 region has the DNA TGTGCCAGCAGTTACCAACTACAGGGTGAAGCTTTCTTT.

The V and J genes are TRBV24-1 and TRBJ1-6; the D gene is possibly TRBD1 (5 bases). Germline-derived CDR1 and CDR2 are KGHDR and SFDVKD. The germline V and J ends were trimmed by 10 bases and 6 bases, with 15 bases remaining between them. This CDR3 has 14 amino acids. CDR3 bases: TGTGCCACTTCTCCCTCAGGGTTTAATTCACCCCTCCACTTT. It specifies CATSPSGFNSPLHF.

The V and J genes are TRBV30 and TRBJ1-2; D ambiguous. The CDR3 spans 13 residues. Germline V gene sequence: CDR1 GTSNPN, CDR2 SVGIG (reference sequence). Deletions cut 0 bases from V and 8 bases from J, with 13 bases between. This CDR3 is CAWSVTPDWGYTF. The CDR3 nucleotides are TGTGCCTGGAGTGTAACCCCCGACTGGGGCTACACCTTC.

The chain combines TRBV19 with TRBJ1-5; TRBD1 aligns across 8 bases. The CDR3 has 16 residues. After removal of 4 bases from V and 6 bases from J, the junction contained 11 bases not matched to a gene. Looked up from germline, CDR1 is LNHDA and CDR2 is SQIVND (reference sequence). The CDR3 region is CASSTFGQGAGQPQHF. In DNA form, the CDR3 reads TGTGCCAGTAGTACCTTCGGGCAGGGGGCAGGTCAGCCCCAGCATTTT. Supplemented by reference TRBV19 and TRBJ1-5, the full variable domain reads DGGITQSPKYLFRKEGQNVTLSCEQNLNHDAMYWYRQDPGQGLRLIYYSQIVNDFQKGDIAEGYSVSREKKESFPLTVTSAQKNPTAFYLCASSTFGQGAGQPQHFGDGTRLSIL.

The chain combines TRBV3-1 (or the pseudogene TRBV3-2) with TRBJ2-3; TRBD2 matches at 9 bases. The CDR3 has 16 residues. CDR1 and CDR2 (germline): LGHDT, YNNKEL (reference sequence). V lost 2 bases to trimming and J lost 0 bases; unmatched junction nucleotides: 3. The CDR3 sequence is CASSQRSGGSTDTQYF. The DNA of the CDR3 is TGTGCCAGCAGCCAAAGAAGCGGGGGGAGCACAGATACGCAGTATTTT.

CDR3: CASSWTGPMNTEAFF. In DNA form, the CDR3 reads TGCGCCAGCAGCTGGACAGGACCCATGAACACTGAAGCTTTCTTT. The chain combines TRBV5-1 with TRBJ1-1; TRBD1 aligns across 7 bases. From germline, CDR1 is SGHRS and CDR2 YFSETQ. The CDR3 loop spans 15 amino acids. V lost 3 bases to trimming and J lost 0 bases; unmatched junction nucleotides: 5.

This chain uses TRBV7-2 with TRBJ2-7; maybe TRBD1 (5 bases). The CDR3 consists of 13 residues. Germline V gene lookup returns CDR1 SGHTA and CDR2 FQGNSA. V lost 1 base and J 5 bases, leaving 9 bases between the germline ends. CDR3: CASSLEVGHEQYF. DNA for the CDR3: TGTGCCAGCAGCTTAGAAGTGGGGCACGAGCAGTACTTC.

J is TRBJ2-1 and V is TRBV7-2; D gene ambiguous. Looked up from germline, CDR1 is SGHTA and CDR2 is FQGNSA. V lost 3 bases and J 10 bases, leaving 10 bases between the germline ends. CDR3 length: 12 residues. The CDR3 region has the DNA TGTGCCAGCAGCTTGGGCCTTAGGGAGCAGTTCTTC. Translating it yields CASSLGLREQFF.

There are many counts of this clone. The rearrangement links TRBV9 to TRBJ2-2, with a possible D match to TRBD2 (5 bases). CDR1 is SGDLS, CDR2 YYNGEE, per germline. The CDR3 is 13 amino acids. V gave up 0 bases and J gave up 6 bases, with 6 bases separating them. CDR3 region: CASSVVGAGELFF. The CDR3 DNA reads TGTGCCAGCAGCGTAGTGGGAGCCGGGGAGCTGTTTTTT.

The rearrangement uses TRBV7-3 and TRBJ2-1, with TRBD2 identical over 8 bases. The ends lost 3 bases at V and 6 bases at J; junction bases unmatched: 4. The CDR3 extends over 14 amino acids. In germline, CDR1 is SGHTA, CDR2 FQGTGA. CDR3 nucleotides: TGTGCCAGCAGCTTTGGCGGGAGGACCAATGAGCAGTTCTTC. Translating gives CASSFGGRTNEQFF.

CDR3 amino acids: CASSAGGGRVPDTQYF. In DNA, the CDR3 is TGTGCCAGCAGTGCCGGGGGCGGGAGGGTTCCAGATACGCAGTATTTT. The rearrangement uses TRBV9 and TRBJ2-3; 9 bases fit TRBD2. Losses at the gene ends were 5 bases for V and 4 bases for J; bases not matched to a gene: 11. The CDR3 loop spans 16 amino acids. In germline, CDR1 is SGDLS, CDR2 YYNGEE.

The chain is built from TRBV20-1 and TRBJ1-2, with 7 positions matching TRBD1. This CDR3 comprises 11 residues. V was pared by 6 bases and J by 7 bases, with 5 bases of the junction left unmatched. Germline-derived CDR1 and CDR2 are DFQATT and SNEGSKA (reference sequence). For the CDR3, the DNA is TGCAGTGCCGCTCAGGGGGGTGGCTACACCTTC. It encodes CSAAQGGGYTF.

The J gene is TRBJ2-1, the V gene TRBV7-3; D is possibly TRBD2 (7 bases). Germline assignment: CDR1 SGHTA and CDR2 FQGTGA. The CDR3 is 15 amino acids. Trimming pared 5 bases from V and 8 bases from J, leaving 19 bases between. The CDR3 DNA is TGTGCCAGCAGCCGCCAGGGGCGGGAGTCCGATGAGCAGTTCTTC. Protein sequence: CASSRQGRESDEQFF.

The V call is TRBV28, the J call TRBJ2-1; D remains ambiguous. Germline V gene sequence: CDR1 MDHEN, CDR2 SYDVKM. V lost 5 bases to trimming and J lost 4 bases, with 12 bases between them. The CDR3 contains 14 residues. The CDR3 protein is CASSPPGPYNEQFF. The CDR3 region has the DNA TGTGCCAGCAGTCCCCCAGGCCCTTACAATGAGCAGTTCTTC.

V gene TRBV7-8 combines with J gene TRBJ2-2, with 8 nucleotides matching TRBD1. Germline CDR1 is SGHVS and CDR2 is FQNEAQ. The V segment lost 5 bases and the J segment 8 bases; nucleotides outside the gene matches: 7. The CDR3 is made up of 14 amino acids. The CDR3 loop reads CASSPRQGSGELFF. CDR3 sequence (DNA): TGTGCCAGCAGCCCACGACAGGGGTCAGGGGAGCTGTTTTTT.